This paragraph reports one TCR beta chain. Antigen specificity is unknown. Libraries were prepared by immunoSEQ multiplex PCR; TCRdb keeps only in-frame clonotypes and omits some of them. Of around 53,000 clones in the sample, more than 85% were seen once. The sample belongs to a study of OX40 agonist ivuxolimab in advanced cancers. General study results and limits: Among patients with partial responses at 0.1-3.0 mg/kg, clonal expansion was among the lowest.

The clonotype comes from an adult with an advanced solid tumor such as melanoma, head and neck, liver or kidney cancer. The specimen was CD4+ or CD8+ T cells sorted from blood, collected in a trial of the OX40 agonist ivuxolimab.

Here the CDR3 reads CASARGGTSVQETQYF. The CDR3 DNA reads as TGTGCCAGCGCGCGAGGAGGGACTAGCGTACAAGAGACCCAGTACTTC. The gene calls are TRBV9 and TRBJ2-5, with TRBD2 matching 10 bases. Trimming removed 7 bases from V and 2 bases from J; junction bases left unmatched: 11. The germline V gene encodes CDR1 SGDLS and CDR2 YYNGEE. The CDR3 consists of 16 residues.